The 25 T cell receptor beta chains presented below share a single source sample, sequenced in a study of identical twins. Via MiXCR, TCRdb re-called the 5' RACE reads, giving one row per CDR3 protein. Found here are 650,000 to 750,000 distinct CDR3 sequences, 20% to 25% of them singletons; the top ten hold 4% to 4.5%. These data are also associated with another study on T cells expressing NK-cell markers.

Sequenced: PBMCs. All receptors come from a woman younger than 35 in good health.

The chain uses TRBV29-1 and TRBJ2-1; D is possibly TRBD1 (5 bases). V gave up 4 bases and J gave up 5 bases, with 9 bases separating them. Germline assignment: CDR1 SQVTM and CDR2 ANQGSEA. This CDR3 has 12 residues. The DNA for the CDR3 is TGCAGCGTTGCCAGGGCAAACAATGAGCAGTTCTTC. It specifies CSVARANNEQFF.

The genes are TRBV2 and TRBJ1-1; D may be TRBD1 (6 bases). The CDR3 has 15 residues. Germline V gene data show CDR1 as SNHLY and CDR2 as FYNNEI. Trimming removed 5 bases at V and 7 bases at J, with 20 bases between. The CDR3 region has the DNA TGTGCCAGCAGTATTACAGGGACCCCGTTGGGTGAAGCTTTCTTT. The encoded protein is CASSITGTPLGEAFF.

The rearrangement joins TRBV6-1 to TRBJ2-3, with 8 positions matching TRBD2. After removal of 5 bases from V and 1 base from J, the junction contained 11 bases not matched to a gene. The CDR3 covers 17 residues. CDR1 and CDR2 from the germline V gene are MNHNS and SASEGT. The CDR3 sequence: CASSRRLTAGGTDTQYF. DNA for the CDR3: TGTGCCAGCAGTCGACGACTGACAGCGGGGGGCACAGATACGCAGTATTTT.

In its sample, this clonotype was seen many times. CDR3 sequence reads: CSAAGQENYGYTF. As DNA, the CDR3 is TGCAGTGCCGCGGGACAGGAGAACTATGGCTACACCTTC. The V call is TRBV20-1, the J call TRBJ1-2; 8 bases fit TRBD1. CDR1 and CDR2 from the germline V gene are DFQATT and SNEGSKA (reference sequence). Trimming at V came to 6 bases and at J to 2 bases, leaving 5 bases not matched to a gene. The CDR3 spans 13 residues.

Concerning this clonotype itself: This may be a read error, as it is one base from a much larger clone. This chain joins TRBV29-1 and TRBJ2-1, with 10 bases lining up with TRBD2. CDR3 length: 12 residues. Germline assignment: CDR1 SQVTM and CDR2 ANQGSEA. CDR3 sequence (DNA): TGCAGCGTTGGGAGGCTAGCGGGGGAGCAGTCCTTC. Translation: CSVGRLAGEQSF.

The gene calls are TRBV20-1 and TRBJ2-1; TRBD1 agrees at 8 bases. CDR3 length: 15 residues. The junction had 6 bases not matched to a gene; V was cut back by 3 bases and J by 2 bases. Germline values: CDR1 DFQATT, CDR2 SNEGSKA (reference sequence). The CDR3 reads CSASGGQVPYNEQFF. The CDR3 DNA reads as TGCAGTGCTAGCGGGGGACAGGTACCCTACAATGAGCAGTTCTTC.

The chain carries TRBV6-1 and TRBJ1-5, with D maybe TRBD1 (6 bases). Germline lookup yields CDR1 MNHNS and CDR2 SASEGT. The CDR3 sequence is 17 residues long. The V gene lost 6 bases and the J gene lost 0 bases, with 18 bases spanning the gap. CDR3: CASSPGQGPPSNQPQHF. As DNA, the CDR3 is TGTGCCAGCAGCCCGGGACAAGGACCTCCTAGCAATCAGCCCCAGCATTTT.

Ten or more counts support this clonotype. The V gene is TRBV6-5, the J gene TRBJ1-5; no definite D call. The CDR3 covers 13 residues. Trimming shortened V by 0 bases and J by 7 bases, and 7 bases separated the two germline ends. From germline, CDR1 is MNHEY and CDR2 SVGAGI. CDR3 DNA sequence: TGTGCCAGCAGTTACTCAACGGAACAGCCCCAGCATTTT. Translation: CASSYSTEQPQHF.

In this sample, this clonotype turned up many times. The CDR3 region has the DNA TGCGCCAGCAGTTCGGGGGGGGCGGGTCAGCCCCAGCATTTT. Amino acid sequence: CASSSGGAGQPQHF. The chain couples TRBV5-1 to TRBJ1-5; tentative D call: TRBD1 (6 bases). Trimming took off 5 bases at V and 6 bases at J, with 15 bases between the two ends. The CDR3 totals 14 residues. CDR1 is SGHRS, CDR2 YFSETQ, per germline.

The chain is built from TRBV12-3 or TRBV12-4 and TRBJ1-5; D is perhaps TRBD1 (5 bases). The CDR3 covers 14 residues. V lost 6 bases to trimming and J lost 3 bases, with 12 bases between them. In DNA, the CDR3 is TGTGCCAGCAGCCCCCAGGGAGACAATCAGCCCCAGCATTTT. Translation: CASSPQGDNQPQHF.

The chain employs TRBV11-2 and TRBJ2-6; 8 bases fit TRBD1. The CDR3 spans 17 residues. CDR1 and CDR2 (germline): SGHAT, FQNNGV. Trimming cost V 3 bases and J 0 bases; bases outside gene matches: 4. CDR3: CASSFGTGSSGANVLTF. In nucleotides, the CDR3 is TGTGCCAGCAGCTTCGGGACAGGAAGCTCTGGGGCCAACGTCCTGACTTTC.

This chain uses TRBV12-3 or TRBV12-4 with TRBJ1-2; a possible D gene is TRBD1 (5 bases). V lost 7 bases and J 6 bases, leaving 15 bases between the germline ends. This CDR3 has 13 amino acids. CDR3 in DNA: TGTGCCAGCACCCGCGGTCAGGGTCATGGCTACACCTTC. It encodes CASTRGQGHGYTF.

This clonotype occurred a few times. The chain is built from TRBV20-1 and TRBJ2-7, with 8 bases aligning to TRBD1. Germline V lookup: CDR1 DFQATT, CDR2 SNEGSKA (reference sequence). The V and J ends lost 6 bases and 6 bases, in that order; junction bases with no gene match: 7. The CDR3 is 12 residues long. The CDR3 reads CSATDRASEQYF. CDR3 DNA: TGCAGTGCAACGGACAGGGCGAGCGAGCAGTACTTC.

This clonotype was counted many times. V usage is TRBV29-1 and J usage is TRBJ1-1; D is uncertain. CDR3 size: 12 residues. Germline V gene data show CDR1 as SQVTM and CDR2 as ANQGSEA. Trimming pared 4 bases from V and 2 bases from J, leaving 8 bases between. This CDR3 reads CSVAPVNTEAFF. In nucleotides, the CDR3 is TGCAGCGTTGCTCCGGTTAACACTGAAGCTTTCTTT.

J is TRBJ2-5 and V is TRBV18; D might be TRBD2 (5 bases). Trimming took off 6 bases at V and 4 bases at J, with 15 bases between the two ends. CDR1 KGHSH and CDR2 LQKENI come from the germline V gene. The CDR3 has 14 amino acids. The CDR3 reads CASSHGFRGETQYF. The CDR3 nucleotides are TGTGCCAGCTCCCACGGATTTCGGGGAGAGACCCAGTACTTC.

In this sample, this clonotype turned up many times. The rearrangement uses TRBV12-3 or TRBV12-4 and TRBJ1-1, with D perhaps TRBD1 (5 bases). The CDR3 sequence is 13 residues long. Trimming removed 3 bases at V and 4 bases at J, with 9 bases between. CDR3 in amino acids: CASSFGGGTEAFF. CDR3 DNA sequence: TGTGCCAGCAGTTTCGGGGGAGGCACTGAAGCTTTCTTT.

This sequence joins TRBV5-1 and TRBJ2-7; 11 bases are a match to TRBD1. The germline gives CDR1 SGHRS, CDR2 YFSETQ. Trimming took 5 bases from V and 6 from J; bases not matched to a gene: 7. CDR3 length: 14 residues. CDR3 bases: TGCGCCAGCAGTGCCGGGACAGGGGGGGCCGAGCAGTACTTC. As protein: CASSAGTGGAEQYF.

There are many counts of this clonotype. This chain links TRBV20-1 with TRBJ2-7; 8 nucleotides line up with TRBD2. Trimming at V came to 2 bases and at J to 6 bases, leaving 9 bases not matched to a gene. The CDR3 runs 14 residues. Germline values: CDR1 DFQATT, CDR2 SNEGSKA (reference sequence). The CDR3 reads CSARRAGEGGEQYF. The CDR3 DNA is TGCAGTGCTAGACGAGCGGGGGAAGGAGGCGAGCAGTACTTC.

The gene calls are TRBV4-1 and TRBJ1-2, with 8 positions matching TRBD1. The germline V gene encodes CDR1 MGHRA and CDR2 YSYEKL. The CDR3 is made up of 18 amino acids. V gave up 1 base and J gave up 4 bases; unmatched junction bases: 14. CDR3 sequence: CASSQAPGQVLVGYGYTF. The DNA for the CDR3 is TGCGCCAGCAGCCAAGCTCCGGGACAGGTTTTGGTCGGCTATGGCTACACCTTC.

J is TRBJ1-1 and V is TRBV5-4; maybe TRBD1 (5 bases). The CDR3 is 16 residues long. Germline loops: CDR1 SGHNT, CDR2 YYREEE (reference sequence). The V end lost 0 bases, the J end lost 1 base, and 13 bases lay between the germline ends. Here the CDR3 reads CASSLAGQGRNTEAFF. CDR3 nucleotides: TGTGCCAGCAGCTTGGCGGGGCAGGGACGGAACACTGAAGCTTTCTTT.

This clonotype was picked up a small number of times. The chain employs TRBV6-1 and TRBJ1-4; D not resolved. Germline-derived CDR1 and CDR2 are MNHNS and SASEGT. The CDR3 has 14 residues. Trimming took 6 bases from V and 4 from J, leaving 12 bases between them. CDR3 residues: CASRNRGRNEKLFF. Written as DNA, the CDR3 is TGTGCCAGCAGAAACAGAGGACGTAATGAAAAACTGTTTTTT.

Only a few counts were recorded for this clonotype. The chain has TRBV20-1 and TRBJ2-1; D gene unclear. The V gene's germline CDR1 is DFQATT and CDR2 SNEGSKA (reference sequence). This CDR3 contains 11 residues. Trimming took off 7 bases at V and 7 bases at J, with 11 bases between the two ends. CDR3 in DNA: TGCAGTGTGGCCCCTTCGAATGAGCAGTTCTTC. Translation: CSVAPSNEQFF.

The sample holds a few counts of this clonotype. The CDR3: CSAVSGRANEQFF. The CDR3, as DNA: TGCAGTGCTGTTAGCGGGAGAGCGAATGAGCAGTTCTTC. The chain carries TRBV20-1 and TRBJ2-1; 9 nucleotides match TRBD2. V lost 5 bases to trimming and J lost 7 bases; unmatched junction nucleotides: 6. The CDR3 runs to 13 residues. CDR1 and CDR2 (germline): DFQATT, SNEGSKA (reference sequence).

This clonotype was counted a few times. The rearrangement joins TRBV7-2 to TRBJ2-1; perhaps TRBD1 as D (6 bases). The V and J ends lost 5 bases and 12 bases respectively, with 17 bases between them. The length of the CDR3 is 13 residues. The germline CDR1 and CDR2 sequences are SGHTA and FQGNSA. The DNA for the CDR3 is TGTGCCAGCAGCCGACCCCAGGGGTTGGGGCAGTTCTTC. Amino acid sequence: CASSRPQGLGQFF.

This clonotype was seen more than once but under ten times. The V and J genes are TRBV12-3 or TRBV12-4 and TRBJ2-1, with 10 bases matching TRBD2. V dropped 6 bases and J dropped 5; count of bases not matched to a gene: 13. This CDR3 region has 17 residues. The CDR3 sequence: CASSWASGRAENNEQFF. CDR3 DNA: TGTGCCAGCAGCTGGGCTAGCGGGAGAGCGGAGAACAATGAGCAGTTCTTC.